The entry below describes one TCR beta chain. This record comes from a study of blood T cell repertoires in COVID-19. Study as a whole: Researchers got acute and convalescent COVID-19 samples from the United States, Italy and Spain. T cells, B-cell-depleted T cells, or PBMCs provided the cDNA or gDNA that served as material.

Generated by immunoSEQ multiplex PCR, the TCRdb table keeps only in-frame clones and is missing some. The table records approximately 280,000 clones, approximately 82% of them present only once. With V trimmed by 4 bases and J by 4 bases, 8 bases remained unmatched. The CDR3 has 15 amino acids. From germline, CDR1 is SGHRS and CDR2 YFSETQ. Cohorts were assigned according to the clinical history that participants reported. This chain connects TRBV5-1 to TRBJ1-1; 9 nucleotides line up with TRBD1. The clonotype was recovered from a middle-aged man who had been exposed to COVID-19. The sample consisted of PBMCs or T cells enriched from blood (not recorded which). As DNA, the CDR3 is TGCGCCAGCAGCGAACAGGGGGCGAGCGGCACTGAAGCTTTCTTT. Translated, it gives CASSEQGASGTEAFF.